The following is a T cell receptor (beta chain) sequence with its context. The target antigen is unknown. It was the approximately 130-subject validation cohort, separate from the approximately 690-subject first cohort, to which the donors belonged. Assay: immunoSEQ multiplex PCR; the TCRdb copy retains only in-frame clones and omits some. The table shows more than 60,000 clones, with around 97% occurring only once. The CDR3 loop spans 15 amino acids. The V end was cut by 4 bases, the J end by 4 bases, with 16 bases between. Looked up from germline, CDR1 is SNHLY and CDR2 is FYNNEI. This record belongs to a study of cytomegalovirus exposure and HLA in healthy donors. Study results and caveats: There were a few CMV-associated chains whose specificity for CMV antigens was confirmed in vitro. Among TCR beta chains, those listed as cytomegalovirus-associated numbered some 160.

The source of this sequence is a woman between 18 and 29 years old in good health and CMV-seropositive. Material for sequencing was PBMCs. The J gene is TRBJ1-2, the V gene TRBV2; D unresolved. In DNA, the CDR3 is TGTGCCAGCAGTGGAATTGGAGGGAGTGTCTATGGCTACACCTTC. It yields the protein CASSGIGGSVYGYTF.